Listed here is a single T cell receptor (beta chain). Its antigen is unknown. The germline V gene encodes CDR1 SGHNT and CDR2 YYREEE (reference sequence). Trimming removed 4 bases from V and 7 bases from J; junction bases left unmatched: 8. The CDR3 is made up of 16 amino acids. Assay: immunoSEQ multiplex PCR; the TCRdb copy retains only in-frame clones and omits some. The sample has approximately 2.3 million clones; 85% to 95% are singletons. The sample comes from a study of shared clonotypes between healthy human individuals. Study background: Each donor's CD8 memory used one plate, CD8 naive two, each CD4 subset three. Study results and limitations: Clonotype sharing among donors, it was expected, would be affected by sequencing depth.

The material sequenced was naive CD4+ T cells from PBMCs. Subset defined: CD45RA+ positively selected. This sequence originates from a man between 18 and 35 years old in good health. Some clones in this sample may be carry-over from other donors' samples. The chain has TRBV5-4 and TRBJ2-7; 16 nucleotides align to TRBD2. The CDR3 reads CASSLGTSGRVWEQYF. In DNA, the CDR3 is TGTGCCAGCAGCCTTGGGACTAGCGGGAGGGTATGGGAGCAGTACTTC.